This passage covers 19 T cell receptor beta chains from one sample sequenced in a study of blood T cells in healthy people across ages. Primed by a sample-barcoded 5' primer and a J-beta primer mix, a second PCR proceeded for roughly 7 to 11 cycles. Via MiXCR, TCRdb re-called the 5' RACE reads, giving one row per CDR3 protein. The sample consists of 540,000 or so distinct CDR3 sequences, around 24% of them appearing once. In addition, the sample was reused for a study of T cells of mothers and their children.

The sequencing input was blood. Receptors originate from a boy aged 5-17 years in good health.

CDR3 loop: CASSALRADTQYF. As DNA, the CDR3 is TGTGCCAGCAGCGCGTTGAGGGCAGATACGCAGTATTTT. The J gene is TRBJ2-3, the V gene TRBV3-1, with D maybe TRBD2 (5 bases). V was cut by 5 bases and J by 4 bases, with 10 bases left in between. Germline-derived CDR1 and CDR2 are LGHDT and YNNKEL (reference sequence). The CDR3 consists of 13 residues.

This clonotype was seen more than once but under ten times. V usage is TRBV6-2 or TRBV6-3 and J usage is TRBJ2-1; perhaps TRBD2 as D (5 bases). Germline V gene sequence: CDR1 MNHEY, CDR2 SVGEGT. The ends were cut back, 4 bases at V and 2 bases at J, with 12 bases in the middle. CDR3 length equals 15 residues. The CDR3 is CASSLVAQTYNEQFF. CDR3 DNA sequence: TGTGCCAGCAGTTTAGTAGCGCAAACCTACAATGAGCAGTTCTTC.

This clonotype was counted only a few times. This rearrangement joins TRBV7-2 to TRBJ2-6; TRBD1 or TRBD2 may be the D gene (5 bases each). The length of the CDR3 is 15 residues. Germline values: CDR1 SGHTA, CDR2 FQGNSA. V gave up 5 bases and J gave up 2 bases, with 10 bases separating them. The CDR3 here is CASSPGPPGANVLTF. CDR3 nucleotides: TGTGCCAGCAGCCCGGGACCCCCTGGGGCCAACGTCCTGACTTTC.

V and J are TRBV20-1 and TRBJ2-1; D is undetermined. Matching the DNA end better, TRBJ2-5 makes the J call doubtful. The length of the CDR3 is 13 residues. The germline CDR1 and CDR2 sequences are DFQATT and SNEGSKA (reference sequence). The CDR3 loop is CSAHPDGRETQYF. Here the CDR3 DNA reads TGCAGTGCTCACCCGGACGGGCGAGAGACCCAGTACTTC.

This clonotype was seen a few times. This CDR3 reads CASSASSSLVTDEQYF. As DNA, the CDR3 is TGTGCCAGCAGCGCGAGTTCCTCCTTAGTTACCGACGAGCAGTACTTC. The chain combines TRBV9 with TRBJ2-7; D uncertain. The germline V and J ends were trimmed by 3 bases and 5 bases, with 21 bases remaining between them. The CDR3 is made up of 16 amino acids. CDR1 SGDLS and CDR2 YYNGEE come from the germline V gene.

The chain recombines TRBV28 with TRBJ2-2, with 12 bases matching TRBD2. After removal of 5 bases from V and 0 bases from J, the junction contained 7 bases not matched to a gene. The CDR3 covers 18 residues. Per the germline V gene, CDR1 is MDHEN and CDR2 is SYDVKM. The CDR3 nucleotides read TGTGCCAGCAGTGCCCCGACTAGCGGGAGCACGAACACCGGGGAGCTGTTTTTT. Its translation is CASSAPTSGSTNTGELFF.

This clonotype was seen a few times. Germline is not matched at one junction end, which may reflect a read error. The chain joins TRBV24-1 to TRBJ2-3, with TRBD2 matching 10 bases. The germline gives CDR1 KGHDR, CDR2 SFDVKD. The length of the CDR3 is 17 residues. The CDR3 region is CATSDFKLAGGTDTQYF. Written as DNA, the CDR3 is TGCGCCACCAGTGATTTTAAGCTAGCGGGAGGCACAGATACGCAGTATTTT.

The chain employs TRBV2 and TRBJ2-5; 10 bases agree with TRBD2. The DNA end is more similar to TRBJ2-1, so the J call may be wrong. CDR1 is SNHLY, CDR2 FYNNEI, per germline. The CDR3 covers 13 residues. The CDR3, as DNA: TGTGCCAGCAGGGCTAGCGGGGGTCGTGAGCAGTTCTTC. Protein sequence: CASRASGGREQFF.

This clonotype was counted between two and nine times. The J gene is TRBJ1-5, the V gene TRBV24-1; no reliable D call. CDR1 and CDR2 (germline): KGHDR, SFDVKD. The CDR3 contains 16 residues. Trimming cost V 4 bases and J 2 bases, with 14 bases left between them. As DNA, the CDR3 is TGTGCCACCAGTGAGTCGGAGAGGGATGGCAATCAGCCCCAGCATTTT. Residues: CATSESERDGNQPQHF.

This sequence joins TRBV4-3 and TRBJ2-3; D may match TRBD1 or TRBD2 (6 bases each). Per the germline V gene, CDR1 is LGHNA and CDR2 is YSLEER. There are 16 residues in the CDR3. V was shortened by 4 bases and J by 5 bases, with 19 bases between the two germline ends. For the CDR3, the DNA is TGCGCCAGCAGCCGGAGGGACACCTCTGGGCTAGATACGCAGTATTTT. Its protein is CASSRRDTSGLDTQYF.

The chain combines TRBV13 with TRBJ1-1, with 11 bases that match TRBD1. Losses at the gene ends were 4 bases for V and 1 base for J; bases not matched to a gene: 8. Germline V gives CDR1 PRHDT, CDR2 FYEKMQ (reference sequence). This CDR3 is built from 17 residues. Here the CDR3 DNA reads TGTGCCAGCAGCTGGGGGGACAGGGGGGGCCCGAACACTGAAGCTTTCTTT. This sequence encodes CASSWGDRGGPNTEAFF. The full variable domain, completed using reference TRBV13 and TRBJ1-1, is AAGVIQSPRHLIKEKRETATLKCYPIPRHDTVYWYQQGPGQDPQFLISFYEKMQSDKGSIPDRFSAQQFSDYHSELNMSSLELGDSALYFCASSWGDRGGPNTEAFFGQGTRLTVV.

This clonotype came up a few times. This chain connects TRBV24-1 to TRBJ2-2; weak D call: TRBD2 (5 bases). V was pared by 3 bases and J by 5 bases, with 21 bases between. This CDR3 region has 18 residues. CDR1 and CDR2 (germline): KGHDR, SFDVKD. CDR3: CATSDIGRRRSGTGELFF. The DNA of the CDR3 is TGTGCCACCAGTGATATAGGACGGAGGAGGAGTGGAACCGGGGAGCTGTTTTTT.

This chain joins TRBV28 and TRBJ2-1; D gene ambiguous. Germline CDR1 MDHEN, CDR2 SYDVKM. Between the trimmed V and J ends, which lost 4 bases and 10 bases, there was a span of 14 bases. The CDR3 totals 13 residues. CDR3 sequence (DNA): TGTGCCAGCAGTTCCCAAGACTTGGACGAGCAGTTCTTC. Translating gives CASSSQDLDEQFF. The complete variable domain, with remaining parts taken from reference TRBV28 and TRBJ2-1, reads DVKVTQSSRYLVKRTGEKVFLECVQDMDHENMFWYRQDPGLGLRLIYFSYDVKMKEKGDIPEGYSVSREKKERFSLILESASTNQTSMYLCASSSQDLDEQFFGPGTRLTVL.

The chain combines TRBV7-9 with TRBJ1-2; D is possibly TRBD1 (6 bases). The V and J ends lost 5 bases and 7 bases respectively, with 14 bases between them. This CDR3 is 13 amino acids long. Germline CDR1 is SEHNR and CDR2 is FQNEAQ (reference sequence). CDR3 loop: CASSPDSTGGYTF. The CDR3 DNA reads as TGTGCCAGCAGCCCGGACAGCACTGGTGGCTACACCTTC.

The chain is built from TRBV18 and TRBJ2-1, with 7 bases matching TRBD1. After removal of 3 bases from V and 5 bases from J, the junction contained 7 bases not matched to a gene. The CDR3 contains 15 residues. CDR1 KGHSH and CDR2 LQKENI come from the germline V gene. This CDR3 is CASSPPGQRNNEQFF. DNA for the CDR3: TGTGCCAGCTCACCGCCGGGACAGAGAAACAATGAGCAGTTCTTC.

The chain links TRBV4-2 to TRBJ2-2; TRBD1 matches at 10 bases. Looked up from germline, CDR1 is LGHNA and CDR2 is YNFKEQ. CDR3 size: 16 residues. J gave up 4 bases and V 4 bases, and 6 bases lay outside the gene matches. The CDR3 region has the DNA TGTGCCAGCAGCCCGCGGACAGGGGGGGTCACCGGGGAGCTGTTTTTT. This gives the protein CASSPRTGGVTGELFF.

The CDR3 spells CASSPGPRRNIQYF. CDR3 DNA: TGTGCCAGCAGCCCCGGCCCCCGGAGGAACATTCAGTACTTC. The chain recombines TRBV28 with TRBJ2-4; possibly TRBD2 for D (5 bases). This CDR3 has 14 amino acids. Trimming removed 6 bases from V and 7 bases from J, with 16 bases in between. CDR1 is MDHEN, CDR2 SYDVKM, per germline.

This clonotype was seen more than once but under ten times. This chain links TRBV5-1 with TRBJ2-1; 10 bases agree with TRBD2. This CDR3 spans 17 amino acids. The V gene end was trimmed by 4 bases and the J gene end by 0 bases; junction bases not matched to a gene: 7. CDR1 is SGHRS, CDR2 YFSETQ, per germline. CDR3 nucleotide sequence: TGCGCCAGCAGCGGGGGGGGACTAGCGTCCTCCTACAATGAGCAGTTCTTC. It yields the protein CASSGGGLASSYNEQFF.

The V and J genes are TRBV12-3 or TRBV12-4 and TRBJ2-3; TRBD2 might be the D (5 bases). The V end lost 2 bases, the J end lost 1 base, and 10 bases lay between the germline ends. The CDR3 runs to 15 residues. The CDR3 loop is CASSLRGIGTDTQYF. The CDR3 DNA reads as TGTGCCAGCAGTTTACGAGGGATTGGCACAGATACGCAGTATTTT.